The 4 T cell receptor beta chains in this list originate from one sample, sequenced in a study of a mutant IDH1 vaccine in newly diagnosed glioma. Some clones are missing from TCRdb's copy, which holds only in-frame ones; the method was immunoSEQ multiplex PCR. The sample shows 110,000 or so clones, approximately 87% of them seen only once. The sample's time point: week 11, during vaccination. Topical imiquimod accompanied each vaccine dose, which consisted of 300 ug of mutant IDH1 20-mer peptide. Their specific antigens are unknown. The sample in question was PBMCs, obtained from a glioma patient whose treatment included an IDH1 peptide vaccine. The receptor source for this set is a woman in her fifties or sixties with glioma.

There are a few counts of this clone. This specimen includes other DNA sequences encoding the same CDR3. The V and J genes are TRBV5-1 and TRBJ1-2; a weak D match, TRBD1 (5 bases). The germline gives CDR1 SGHRS, CDR2 YFSETQ. V dropped 0 bases and J dropped 5 bases, with 11 bases sitting between them. This CDR3 comprises 14 residues. DNA of the CDR3: TGCGCCAGCAGCTTGGGGCAGGGTGTTTATGGCTACACCTTC. Protein: CASSLGQGVYGYTF.

The chain is built from TRBV28 and TRBJ2-1, with 12 bases fitting TRBD2. From germline, CDR1 is MDHEN and CDR2 SYDVKM. The CDR3 totals 14 residues. After removal of 6 bases from V and 5 bases from J, the junction contained 2 bases not matched to a gene. For the CDR3, the DNA is TGTGCCAGCAGGTCTAGCGGGAGGGACAATGAGCAGTTCTTC. Protein product: CASRSSGRDNEQFF. The variable domain in full, with the rest retrieved from reference TRBV28 and TRBJ2-1, is DVKVTQSSRYLVKRTGEKVFLECVQDMDHENMFWYRQDPGLGLRLIYFSYDVKMKEKGDIPEGYSVSREKKERFSLILESASTNQTSMYLCASRSSGRDNEQFFGPGTRLTVL.

V is TRBV11-2 and J is TRBJ2-1, with 12 bases that match TRBD2. V shed 2 bases and J 7 bases; nucleotides not matched to a gene: 3. There are 15 residues in the CDR3. The germline gives CDR1 SGHAT, CDR2 FQNNGV. CDR3 region: CASSLKLAGGNEQFF. Here the CDR3 DNA reads TGTGCCAGCAGCTTAAAACTAGCGGGAGGAAATGAGCAGTTCTTC.

This clone appeared once. V and J are TRBV9 and TRBJ2-1, with 15 bases lining up with TRBD2. This CDR3 is 17 amino acids long. The trim removed 0 bases at V and 7 bases at J, leaving 5 bases unmatched. The germline V gene encodes CDR1 SGDLS and CDR2 YYNGEE. CDR3 protein: CASSVGIGTSGRNEQFF. The CDR3 region has the DNA TGTGCCAGCAGCGTAGGTATCGGGACTAGCGGGAGGAATGAGCAGTTCTTC.